The 2 T cell receptor beta chains below were found in one sample sequenced in a study of glioma-infiltrating T cells after dendritic cell vaccination (dated by TCRdb to the mid-2010s). The library was made by the immunoSEQ multiplex PCR assay. TCRdb limited this immuneACCESS table to in-frame rearrangements with V and J called. A share of clones is missing; checked studies link under half to unresolved V genes, and the rest is unexplained. Within this sample are about 21,000 clones, with 79% of them counted one time only. The top ten constitute around 36% of the sample. Sequenced here: blood, sampled before dendritic cell vaccination. The source of these receptors is a human donor with glioblastoma.

The genes are TRBV19 and TRBJ1-5, with no clear D. Germline-derived CDR1 and CDR2 are LNHDA and SQIVND (reference sequence). V was pared by 9 bases and J by 0 bases, with 12 bases between. This CDR3 is built from 14 residues. The CDR3 bases are TGTGCCAGCCACAAGAAATATAGCAATCAGCCCCAGCATTTT. Translated, it gives CASHKKYSNQPQHF.

In its sample, this clone was seen a few times. The chain combines TRBV6-1 with TRBJ2-7; D not resolved. This CDR3 contains 10 residues. Germline-derived CDR1 and CDR2 are MNHNS and SASEGT. Trimming cost V 10 bases and J 10 bases, with 14 bases left between them. The CDR3 sequence is CATGRVLQYF. The CDR3 coding sequence is TGTGCCACCGGCCGGGTCCTCCAGTACTTC.